This record covers a single T cell receptor beta chain. This sample stems from a study of cytomegalovirus exposure and HLA in healthy donors. The CDR3 spans 15 residues. CDR1 and CDR2 from the germline V gene are MNHNY and SVGAGI (reference sequence). V lost 7 bases, J lost 5 bases, and 10 bases stayed unmatched. Use of 60 Vbeta and 13 Jbeta primers characterized the PCR. As handled by the study authors: Counted up in a later analysis, unique TCR beta chains came to some 75 million, with around 10 million shared. Assay used: immunoSEQ multiplex PCR; TCRdb lists only in-frame clones, some missing. The V and J calls and clone size were taken over from that table, and D and trimming were inferred from the DNA. The sample includes 97,000 or so clones, roughly 85% seen only once; the top ten take approximately 2.4%.

The rearrangement joins TRBV6-6 to TRBJ1-2; 10 bases fit TRBD1. Specimen: PBMCs. The clonotype was recovered from a middle-aged man in good health and CMV-seronegative. This chain's CDR3 is CASIGDRGGGYGYTF. CDR3 bases: TGTGCCAGCATTGGGGACAGGGGAGGAGGTTATGGCTACACCTTC.